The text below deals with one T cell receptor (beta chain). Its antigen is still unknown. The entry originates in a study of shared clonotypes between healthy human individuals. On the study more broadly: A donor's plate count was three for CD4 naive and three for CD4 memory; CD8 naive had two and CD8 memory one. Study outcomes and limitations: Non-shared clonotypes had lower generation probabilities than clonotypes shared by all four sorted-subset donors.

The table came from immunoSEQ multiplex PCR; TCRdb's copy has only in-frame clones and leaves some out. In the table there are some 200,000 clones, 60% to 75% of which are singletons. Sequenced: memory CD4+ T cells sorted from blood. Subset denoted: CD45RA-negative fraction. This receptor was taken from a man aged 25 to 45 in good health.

The CDR3 spells CASSLIAGGANVLTF. The CDR3 nucleotides are TGTGCCAGCAGCTTAATTGCAGGTGGGGCCAACGTCCTGACTTTC. This chain connects TRBV11-2 to TRBJ2-6, with D uncertain. Germline V CDR1 and CDR2: SGHAT, FQNNGV. V lost 2 bases and J 3 bases, leaving 8 bases between the germline ends. The CDR3 sequence is 15 residues long.